This TCR beta chain was sequenced in a study of shared clonotypes between healthy human individuals. Whole-study context: A couple of women and a few men aged 18 to 49 made up the donors.

Germline V gives CDR1 MNHNY, CDR2 SVGAGI (reference sequence). There are 15 residues in the CDR3. The V end lost 5 bases, the J end lost 3 bases, and 16 bases lay between the germline ends. Clones were sequenced by immunoSEQ multiplex PCR, and TCRdb holds only the in-frame ones, with some missing. The table records millions of clones, 85% to 95% of them present only once. The TCR was taken from a man younger than 35 in good health. The rearrangement links TRBV6-6 to TRBJ1-1; possible D gene TRBD1, 5 bases. Input material: naive CD4+ T cells sorted from blood. Described subset: CD45RA+ positively selected. The CDR3 reads CASSRGGDPYTEAFF. In DNA form, the CDR3 reads TGTGCCAGCAGTAGGGGTGGAGACCCTTACACTGAAGCTTTCTTT.